The sequence of this T cell receptor beta chain was determined in a study of T cell responses to AZD1222 COVID-19 vaccine. Data came from immunoSEQ multiplex PCR; TCRdb stores just in-frame clones and leaves some out. The sample holds under 80,000 clones, around four fifths seen once. The V gene's germline CDR1 is SEHNR and CDR2 FQNEAQ (reference sequence). The CDR3 is made up of 14 amino acids. V lost 6 bases and J lost 2, with 10 bases in between. The chain uses TRBV7-9 and TRBJ2-2; D gene uncertain. Material: peripheral blood, obtained on day 0 of AZD1222 vaccination. This clonotype was sampled from an adult in good health. CDR3 region: CASRHLLNTGELFF. The CDR3 DNA sequence: TGTGCCAGCAGACATCTACTTAACACCGGGGAGCTGTTTTTT.